This TCR beta chain was sequenced in a study of metastatic and nonmetastatic thyroid tumors. Study-level background: It was across blood and tumor or nodule tissue from malignant and benign thyroid patients that repertoires were compared.

This CDR3 comprises 16 residues. In the study's own analysis: What underpinned the distant-metastasis classifier for papillary thyroid cancer was the set of CDR3 differences across clinicopathological groups. TCRdb called clones again from the PCR reads with MiXCR. The V and J calls shown here were made by TCRdb, not taken from the authors' results. There are around 19,000 clones in the sample; roughly 12% occur only once, and 7.6% lies in the top ten. There were no patients who had received any treatment before thyroid surgery. Points from the study as a whole: Reported TCR beta diversity, measured in blood and tumor, was significantly higher for malignant thyroid tumors than for benign nodules.

Regarding this clone: Its antigen remains unidentified. The junction does not match germline at one end; this may be a read error.

This receptor was taken from a female donor with papillary thyroid cancer or a benign thyroid nodule (not recorded which). Some clones in this sample may be carry-over from other donors' samples. Sequenced material: blood. This chain uses TRBV12-3 or TRBV12-4 with TRBJ1-2; D is unresolved. The CDR3 bases are TGTGCCAGCAGCTTAGGCCTCGGGTCTTCTCTGTACGGCTACACCTTC. It codes for CASSLGLGSSLYGYTF.